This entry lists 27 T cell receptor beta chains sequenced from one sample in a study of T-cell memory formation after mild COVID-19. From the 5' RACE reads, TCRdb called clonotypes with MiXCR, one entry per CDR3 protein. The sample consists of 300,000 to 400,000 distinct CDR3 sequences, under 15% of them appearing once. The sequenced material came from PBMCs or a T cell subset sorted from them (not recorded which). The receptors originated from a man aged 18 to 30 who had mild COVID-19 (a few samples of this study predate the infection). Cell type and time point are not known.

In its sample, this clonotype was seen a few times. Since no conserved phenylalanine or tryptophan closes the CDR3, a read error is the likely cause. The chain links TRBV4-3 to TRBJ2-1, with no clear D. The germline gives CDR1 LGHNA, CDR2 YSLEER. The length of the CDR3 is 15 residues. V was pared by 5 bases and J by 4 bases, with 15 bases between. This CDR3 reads CASSIRLAQYNEQFL. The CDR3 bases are TGCGCCAGCAGCATTCGGCTTGCGCAATACAATGAGCAGTTCTTA.

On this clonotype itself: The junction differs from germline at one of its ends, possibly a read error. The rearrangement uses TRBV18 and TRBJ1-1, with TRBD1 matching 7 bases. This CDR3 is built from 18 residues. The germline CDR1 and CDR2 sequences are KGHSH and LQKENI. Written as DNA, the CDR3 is TGTTCCAGCTCACCGAGACAGGGTATGGGGAATGAAGACACTGAAGCTTTCTTT. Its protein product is CSSSPRQGMGNEDTEAFF. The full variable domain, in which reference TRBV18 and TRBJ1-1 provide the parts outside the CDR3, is NAGVMQNPRHLVRRRGQEARLRCSPMKGHSHVYWYRQLPEEGLKFMVYLQKENIIDESGMPKERFSAEFPKEGPSILRIQQVVRGDSAAYFCSSSPRQGMGNEDTEAFFGQGTRLTVV.

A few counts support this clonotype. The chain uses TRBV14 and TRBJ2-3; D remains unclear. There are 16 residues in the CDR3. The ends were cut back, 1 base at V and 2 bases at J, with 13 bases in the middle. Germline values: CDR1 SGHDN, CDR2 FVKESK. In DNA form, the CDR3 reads TGTGCCAGCAGCCAAGGCGACTCTCCCTCCACAGATACGCAGTATTTT. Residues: CASSQGDSPSTDTQYF.

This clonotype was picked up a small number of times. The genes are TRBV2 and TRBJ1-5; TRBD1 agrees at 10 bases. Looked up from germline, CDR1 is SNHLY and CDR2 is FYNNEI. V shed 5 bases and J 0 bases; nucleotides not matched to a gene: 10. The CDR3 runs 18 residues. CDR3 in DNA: TGTGCCAGCAGTTTCAGGACAGGGGGAGGGTATAGCAATCAGCCCCAGCATTTT. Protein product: CASSFRTGGGYSNQPQHF.

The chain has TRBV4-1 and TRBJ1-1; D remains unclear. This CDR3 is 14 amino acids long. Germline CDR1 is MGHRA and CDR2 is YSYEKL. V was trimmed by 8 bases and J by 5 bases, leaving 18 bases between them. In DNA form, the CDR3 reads TGCGCCAGCCGCCTGCTCGGAGGTAATACTGAAGCTTTCTTT. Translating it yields CASRLLGGNTEAFF.

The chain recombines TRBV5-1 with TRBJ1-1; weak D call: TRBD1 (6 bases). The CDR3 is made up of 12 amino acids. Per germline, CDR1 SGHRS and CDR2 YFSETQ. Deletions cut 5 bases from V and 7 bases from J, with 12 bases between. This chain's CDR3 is CASSWRGGEAFF. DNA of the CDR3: TGCGCCAGCAGTTGGAGGGGGGGTGAAGCTTTCTTT.

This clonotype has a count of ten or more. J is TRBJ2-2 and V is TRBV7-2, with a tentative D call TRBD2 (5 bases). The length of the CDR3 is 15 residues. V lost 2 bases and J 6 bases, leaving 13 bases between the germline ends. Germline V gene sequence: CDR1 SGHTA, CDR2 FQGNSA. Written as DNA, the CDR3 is TGTGCCAGCAGCTTAACTTCAGGAGGACCCGGGGAGCTGTTTTTT. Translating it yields CASSLTSGGPGELFF.

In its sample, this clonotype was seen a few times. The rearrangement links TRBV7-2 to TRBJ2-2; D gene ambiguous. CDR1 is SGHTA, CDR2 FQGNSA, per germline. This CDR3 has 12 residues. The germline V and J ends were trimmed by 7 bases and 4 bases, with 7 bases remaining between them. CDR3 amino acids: CASNQVTGELFF. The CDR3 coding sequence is TGTGCCAGCAATCAGGTCACCGGGGAGCTGTTTTTT. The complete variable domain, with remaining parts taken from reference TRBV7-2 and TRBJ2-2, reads GAGVSQSPSNKVTEKGKDVELRCDPISGHTALYWYRQSLGQGLEFLIYFQGNSAPDKSGLPSDRFSAERTGGSVSTLTIQRTQQEDSAVYLCASNQVTGELFFGEGSRLTVL.

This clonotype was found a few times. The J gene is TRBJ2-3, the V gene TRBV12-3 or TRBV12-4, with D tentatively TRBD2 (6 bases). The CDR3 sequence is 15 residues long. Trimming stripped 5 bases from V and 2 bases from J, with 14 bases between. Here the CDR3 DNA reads TGTGCCAGCAGTCCCGTGGAGGGATACACAGATACGCAGTATTTT. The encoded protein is CASSPVEGYTDTQYF.

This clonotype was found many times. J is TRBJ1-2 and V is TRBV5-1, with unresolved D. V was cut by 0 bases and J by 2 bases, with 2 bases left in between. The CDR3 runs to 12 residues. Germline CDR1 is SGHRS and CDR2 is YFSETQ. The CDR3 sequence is CASSLDNYGYTF. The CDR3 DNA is TGCGCCAGCAGCTTGGACAACTATGGCTACACCTTC. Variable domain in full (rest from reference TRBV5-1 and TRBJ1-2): KAGVTQTPRYLIKTRGQQVTLSCSPISGHRSVSWYQQTPGQGLQFLFEYFSETQRNKGNFPGRFSGRQFSNSRSEMNVSTLELGDSALYLCASSLDNYGYTFGSGTRLTVV.

The CDR3 nucleotides are TGTGCCAGCAGCCCACCGACCCACTACGAGCAGTACGTC. Its protein is CASSPPTHYEQYV. The rearrangement links TRBV7-2 to TRBJ2-7, with D hard to call. The CDR3 spans 13 residues. Germline V CDR1 and CDR2: SGHTA, FQGNSA. V lost 5 bases to trimming and J lost 3 bases, with 11 bases between them.

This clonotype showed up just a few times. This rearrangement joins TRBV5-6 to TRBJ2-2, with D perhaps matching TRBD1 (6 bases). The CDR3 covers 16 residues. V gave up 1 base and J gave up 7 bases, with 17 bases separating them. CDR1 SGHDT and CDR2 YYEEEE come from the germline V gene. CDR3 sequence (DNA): TGTGCCAGCAGCTTGATGGGGGCCTTGTTTGACGGGGAGCTGTTTTTT. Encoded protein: CASSLMGALFDGELFF.

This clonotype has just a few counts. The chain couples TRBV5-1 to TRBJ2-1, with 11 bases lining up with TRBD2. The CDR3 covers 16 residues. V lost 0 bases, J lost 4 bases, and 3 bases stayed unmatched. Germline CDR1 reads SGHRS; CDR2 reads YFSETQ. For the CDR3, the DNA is TGCGCCAGCAGCTTGGATAGCGGGGGGGCTTACAATGAGCAGTTCTTC. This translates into CASSLDSGGAYNEQFF.

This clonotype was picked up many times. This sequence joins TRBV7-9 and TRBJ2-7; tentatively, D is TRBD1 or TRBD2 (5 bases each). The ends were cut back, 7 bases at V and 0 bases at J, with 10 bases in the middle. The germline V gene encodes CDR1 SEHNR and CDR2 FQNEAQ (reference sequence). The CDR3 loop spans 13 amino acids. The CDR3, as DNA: TGTGCCAGCAACACAGGAGGCTCCTACGAGCAGTACGTC. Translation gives CASNTGGSYEQYV.

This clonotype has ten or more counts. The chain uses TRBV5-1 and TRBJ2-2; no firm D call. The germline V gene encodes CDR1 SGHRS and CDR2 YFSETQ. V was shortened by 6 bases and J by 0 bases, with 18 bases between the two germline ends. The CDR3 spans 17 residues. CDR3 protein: CASIRLPDTSNTGELFF. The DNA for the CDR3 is TGCGCCAGCATCCGTCTTCCCGACACGTCGAACACCGGGGAGCTGTTTTTT.

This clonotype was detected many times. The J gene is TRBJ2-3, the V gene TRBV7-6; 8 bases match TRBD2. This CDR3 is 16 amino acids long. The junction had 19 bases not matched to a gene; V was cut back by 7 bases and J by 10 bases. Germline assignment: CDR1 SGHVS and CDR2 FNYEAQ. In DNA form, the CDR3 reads TGTGCCAGCACCCTTGAGCGGGGGTCGGGCATGAGCGCGCAGTATTTT. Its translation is CASTLERGSGMSAQYF.

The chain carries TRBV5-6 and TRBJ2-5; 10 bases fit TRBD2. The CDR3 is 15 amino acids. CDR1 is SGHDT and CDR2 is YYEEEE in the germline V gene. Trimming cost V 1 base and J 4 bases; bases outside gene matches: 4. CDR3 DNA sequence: TGTGCCAGCAGCTTGCAAACTAGCGGGGTAGAGACCCAGTACTTC. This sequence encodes CASSLQTSGVETQYF.

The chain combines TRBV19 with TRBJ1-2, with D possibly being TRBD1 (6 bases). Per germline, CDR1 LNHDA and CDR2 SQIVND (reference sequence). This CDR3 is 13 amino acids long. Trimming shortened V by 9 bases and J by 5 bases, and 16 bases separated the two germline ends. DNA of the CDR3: TGTGCCAGCGGAGGACAGTACTCATATGGCTACACCTTC. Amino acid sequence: CASGGQYSYGYTF.

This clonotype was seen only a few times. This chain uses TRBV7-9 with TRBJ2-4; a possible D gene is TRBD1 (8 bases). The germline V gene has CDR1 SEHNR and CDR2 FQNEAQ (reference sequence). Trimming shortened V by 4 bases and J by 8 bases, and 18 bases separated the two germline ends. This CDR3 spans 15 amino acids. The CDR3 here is CASSSLGQGGHIQYF. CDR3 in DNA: TGTGCCAGCAGCTCCCTCGGACAGGGAGGGCACATTCAGTACTTC.

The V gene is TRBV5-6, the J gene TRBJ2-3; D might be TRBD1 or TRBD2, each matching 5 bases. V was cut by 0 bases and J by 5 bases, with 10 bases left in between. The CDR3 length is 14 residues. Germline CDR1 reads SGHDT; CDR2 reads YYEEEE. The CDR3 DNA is TGTGCCAGCAGCTTGGGGGGCCGGGGAGATACGCAGTATTTT. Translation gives CASSLGGRGDTQYF.

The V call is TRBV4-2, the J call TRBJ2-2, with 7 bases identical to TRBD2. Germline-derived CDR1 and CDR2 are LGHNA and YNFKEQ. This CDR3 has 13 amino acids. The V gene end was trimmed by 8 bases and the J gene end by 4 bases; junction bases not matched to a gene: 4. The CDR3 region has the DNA TGTGCCAGCGGTGGACTAGTCACCGGGGAGCTGTTTTTT. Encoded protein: CASGGLVTGELFF.

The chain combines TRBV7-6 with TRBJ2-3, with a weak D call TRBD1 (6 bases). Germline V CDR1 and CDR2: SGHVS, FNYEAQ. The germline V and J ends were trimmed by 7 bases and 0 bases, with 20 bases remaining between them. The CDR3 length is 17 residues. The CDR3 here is CASNAGVVRSSTDTQYF. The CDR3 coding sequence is TGTGCCAGCAACGCAGGGGTCGTGCGCTCTAGCACAGATACGCAGTATTTT.

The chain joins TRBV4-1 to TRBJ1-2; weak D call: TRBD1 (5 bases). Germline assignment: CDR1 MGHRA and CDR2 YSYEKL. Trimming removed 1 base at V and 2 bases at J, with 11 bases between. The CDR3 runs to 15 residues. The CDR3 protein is CASSQGPGKNYGYTF. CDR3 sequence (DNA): TGCGCCAGCAGCCAAGGTCCAGGGAAGAACTATGGCTACACCTTC.

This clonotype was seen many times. The CDR3 nucleotides are TGTGCCAGCAGCTTAGAGGGGCTCGGAATGAACACTGAAGCTTTCTTT. Protein: CASSLEGLGMNTEAFF. V is TRBV7-6 and J is TRBJ1-1; D is possibly TRBD1 (5 bases). The germline V and J ends were trimmed by 1 base and 0 bases, with 12 bases remaining between them. Germline-derived CDR1 and CDR2 are SGHVS and FNYEAQ. The CDR3 consists of 16 residues.

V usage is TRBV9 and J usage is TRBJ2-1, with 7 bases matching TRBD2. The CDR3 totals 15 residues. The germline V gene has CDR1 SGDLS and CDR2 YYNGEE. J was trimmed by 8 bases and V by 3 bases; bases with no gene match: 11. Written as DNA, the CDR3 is TGTGCCAGCAGCGGGGGGGAGGGTTTGACCCATGAGCAGTTCTTC. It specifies CASSGGEGLTHEQFF.

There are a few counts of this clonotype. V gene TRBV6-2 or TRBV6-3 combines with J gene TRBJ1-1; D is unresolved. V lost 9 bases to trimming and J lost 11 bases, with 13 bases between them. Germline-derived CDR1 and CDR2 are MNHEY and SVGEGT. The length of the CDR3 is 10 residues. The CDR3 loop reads CARSLGPAFF. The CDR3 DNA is TGTGCCAGATCGTTGGGCCCGGCTTTCTTT.

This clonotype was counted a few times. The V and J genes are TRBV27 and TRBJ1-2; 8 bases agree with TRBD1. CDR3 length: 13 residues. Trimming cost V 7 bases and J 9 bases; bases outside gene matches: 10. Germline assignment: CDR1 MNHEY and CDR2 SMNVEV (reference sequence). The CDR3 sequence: CASTGSGTGRYTF. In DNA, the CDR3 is TGTGCCAGCACCGGTTCCGGGACAGGACGCTACACCTTC.